This T cell receptor beta chain was sequenced for a study of CD8+CD57+ T cells in acquired aplastic anemia. Study details: The sorted CD4+ and CD8+ cells yielded an average approximately 3.2 ug of DNA. Study results and limitations: Patients and controls were found to share twenty-nine CD8+ CDR3 sequences.

This clonotype was seen ten or more times. Its target is unknown. Flow cytometry had shown expanded CD8+CD57+ cells in the patients chosen for sequencing. Each patient had severe acquired aplastic anemia. CDR3 and TCR beta VDJ profiling relied on a genomic DNA template. TCRdb re-called the reads through MiXCR, storing one row per CDR3 protein. The sample has 150,000 to 200,000 distinct CDR3 sequences, 40% to 55% seen once. Sequencing input: sorted CD4+, CD8+, or CD8+CD57+ T cells (not recorded which) from PBMCs. This receptor was identified in a human donor with aplastic anemia.

The CDR3 DNA reads as TGTGCCAGCAGTAGAGACAGGGGGGGTACTGAAGCTTTCTTT. It specifies CASSRDRGGTEAFF. This chain uses TRBV6-5 with TRBJ1-1; 9 bases are a match to TRBD1. The CDR3 sequence is 14 residues long. J was trimmed by 5 bases and V by 5 bases; bases with no gene match: 6. Germline values: CDR1 MNHEY, CDR2 SVGAGI.